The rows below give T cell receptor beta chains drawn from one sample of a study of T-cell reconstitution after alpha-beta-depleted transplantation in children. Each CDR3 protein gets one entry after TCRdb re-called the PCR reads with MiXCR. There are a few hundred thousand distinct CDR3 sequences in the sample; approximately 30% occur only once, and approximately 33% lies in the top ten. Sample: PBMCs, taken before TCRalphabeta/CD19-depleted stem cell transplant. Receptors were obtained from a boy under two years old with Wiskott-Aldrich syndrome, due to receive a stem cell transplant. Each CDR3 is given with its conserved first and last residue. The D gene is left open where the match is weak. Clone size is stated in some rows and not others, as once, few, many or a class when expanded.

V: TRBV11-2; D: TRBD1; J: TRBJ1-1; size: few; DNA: TGTGCCAGCAGCTTAGTAACAAGGGGGCGCATAAAATGGAACACTGAAGCTTTCTTT; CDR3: CASSLVTRGRIKWNTEAFF
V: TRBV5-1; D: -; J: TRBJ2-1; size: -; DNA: TGCGCCAGCTCCCAGCTGGGCGCCCTTAACAATGAGCAGTTCTTC; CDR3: CASSQLGALNNEQFF
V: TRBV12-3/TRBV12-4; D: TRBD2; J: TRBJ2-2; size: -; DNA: TGTGCCAGCAGTTTATATGGCGAACTAGCGGGAAGATCCGGGGAGCTGTTTTTT; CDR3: CASSLYGELAGRSGELFF
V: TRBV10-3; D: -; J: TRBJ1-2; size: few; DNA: TGTGCCGCAAAGACCTATGGCTACACCTTC; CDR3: CAAKTYGYTF
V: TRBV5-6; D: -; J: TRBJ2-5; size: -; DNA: TGTGCCAGCAGCTTGGTGGATCAGGAAGAGACCCAGTACTTC; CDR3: CASSLVDQEETQYF
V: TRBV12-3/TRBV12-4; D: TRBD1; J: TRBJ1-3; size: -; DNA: TGTGCCAGCAGTTTCCGGGACAGGGGAAACACCATATATTTT; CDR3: CASSFRDRGNTIYF
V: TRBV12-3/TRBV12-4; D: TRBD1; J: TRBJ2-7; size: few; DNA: TGTGCCAGCACGCGACAGGGGGCAATCGAGCAGTACTTC; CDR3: CASTRQGAIEQYF
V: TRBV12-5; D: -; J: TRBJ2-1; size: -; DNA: TGTGCTAGCCCCCTAGCTCCCCCAGATGAGCAGTTCTTC; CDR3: CASPLAPPDEQFF
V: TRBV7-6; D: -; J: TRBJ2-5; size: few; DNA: TGTGCCAGCAGCTTAGCGCCAACGGACCAAGAGACCCAGTACTTC; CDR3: CASSLAPTDQETQYF
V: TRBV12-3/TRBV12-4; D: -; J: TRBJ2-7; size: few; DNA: TGTGCCACCAGACTAGTCAAAGGGGGCGAGCAGTACTTC; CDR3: CATRLVKGGEQYF
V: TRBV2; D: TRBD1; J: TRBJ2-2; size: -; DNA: TGTGCCAGCAGTGAACCAAGGGGGCGCGTTACCGGGGAGCTGTTTTTT; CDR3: CASSEPRGRVTGELFF
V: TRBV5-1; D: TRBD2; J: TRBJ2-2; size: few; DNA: TGCGCCAGCCGACTAGCGGAAGTCACCGGGGAGCTGTTTTTT; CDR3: CASRLAEVTGELFF
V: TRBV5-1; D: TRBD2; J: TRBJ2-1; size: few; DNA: TGCGCCAGCAGCTTGGCTGGGACTAGAACCTACAATGAGCAGTTCTTC; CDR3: CASSLAGTRTYNEQFF
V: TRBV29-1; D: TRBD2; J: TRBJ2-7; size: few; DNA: TGCAGCGTTTTAGCGGGAGGATACTACGAGCAGTACTTC; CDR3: CSVLAGGYYEQYF
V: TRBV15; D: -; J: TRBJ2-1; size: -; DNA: TGTGCCACCAGCAGAGAGGTTATTCAGCAGACTGAGCAGTTCTTC; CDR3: CATSREVIQQTEQFF
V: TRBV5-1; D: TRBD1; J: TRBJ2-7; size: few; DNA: TGCGCCAGCAGCTTGCTACAGGGGGAGACCTACGAGCAGTACTTC; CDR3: CASSLLQGETYEQYF
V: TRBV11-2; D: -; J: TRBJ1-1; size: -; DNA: TGTGCCAGCAGCCTAGACAGGAACCCCTATACTGAAGCTTTCTTT; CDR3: CASSLDRNPYTEAFF
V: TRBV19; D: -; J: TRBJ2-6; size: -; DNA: TGTGCCAGTAGTAGAGCAGGAGCCTCTGGGGCCAACGTCCTGACTTTC; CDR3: CASSRAGASGANVLTF